Below, one TCR beta chain is given with its context. In its sample, this clonotype was seen a few times. The antigen it binds to is not known. Per-base qualities were not stored, and no clone one base away is much larger. Only healthy Caucasian donors were included. Three pairs of female monozygotic twins, all aged about 18 to 30 years, made up the twin cohort. Positive isolation kits from Invitrogen were used to isolate CD4+ and CD8+ T cell populations. From the cysteine through the phenylalanine, the CDR3 covers 13 amino acids. Just the 39-base CDR3 DNA is kept, in frame starting at base 1. The germline ends are 8 bases apart after V is trimmed by 2 bases and J by 3 bases. Looking up the germline V gene yields CDR1 SGDLS and CDR2 YYNGEE. The sample belongs to a study of identical twins (dated by TCRdb to the mid-2010s). Broadly, across the study: TCR alpha and beta repertoires from monozygotic twins, unrelated adults of various ages and cord blood were deep-sequenced to test whether fetal clonotypes persist. To rule out contamination, replicate twin experiments were performed at different times with different library preparation protocols.

The library came from 5' RACE. Sequencing instrument: Illumina HiSeq 2000. A universal primer binding site was added through template switching, and the final cDNA carried a unique molecular identifier so that TCR cDNA molecules could be counted accurately. First-strand cDNA for TCR alpha and beta chains was synthesized from specific primers in the conserved constant-segment region. Each cDNA library was double barcoded, with a SMART-Mk sample barcode plus Illumina barcodes, to control for contamination. TruSeq adapter sequences, together with Illumina sample barcodes, were added in two successive PCR steps. Sequencing of the TCR alpha and beta cDNA libraries was done on the Illumina HiSeq platform using custom primers. The authors processed their data as follows. Raw reads were processed with MiGEC to extract unique molecular identifiers, and MiXCR was used to determine CDR3 positions. Recombination models were inferred per individual with the repgenHMM and IGoR tools using an EM algorithm. The analysis of shared clonotypes was done with the tcR package in R, with sharing normalized by the product of cloneset sizes. To study raw recombination free of thymic and clonal selection effects, out-of-frame nonproductive sequences were analyzed. TCRdb applied fastp at Q25 and MiXCR to the public reads, then kept only in-frame beta chains. A single entry per CDR3 protein holds the most common genes and DNA from its merged rows. These V and J calls are TCRdb output, not the study's own analysis. Present in this sample are some 270,000 distinct CDR3 sequences, about 8.9% of which were seen just once. Roughly 3% of the sample is held by the ten biggest clonotypes.

Overall results and qualifications from the work: Abundant cord blood beta clonotypes had fewer insertions, young adult naive repertoires showed a similar but weaker trend, and memory repertoires showed no such trend. Out-of-frame TCR alpha sharing in monozygotic twins was systematically underestimated by recombination models, whereas sharing between unrelated individuals was in agreement with the recombination models. A weaker excess of twin sharing was found in beta out-of-frame sequences because the signal-to-noise ratio was lowered by fewer shared sequences. Because the same donors could not be followed over many years, the conclusions relied on cross-sectional statistical analysis. Zero-insertion analyses could be partly confounded by invariant T cells such as MAIT and iNKT, though diverse VJ usage argued against such confounding for most clonotypes. Compared with coincidental sharing between unrelated individuals, an excess of low generation-probability sequences was observed among out-of-frame TCR alpha sequences shared between twins.

This same sample was also part of a study on yellow fever vaccine responses in identical twins. The second investigation adds: According to the authors, in identical twins the way T cells responded to vaccination appeared partly convergent and partly personalized. In identical twins, the study followed T cell clones that responded to the vaccine with precision.

The TCR originated in a woman under 30 in good health. The sequenced material came from CD8+ T cells sorted from blood. The sequence is built from TRBV9 and TRBJ2-5; the best D guess is TRBD2, with 6 bases matching. The CDR3: CASSVWGEETQYF. The nucleotide sequence is given as TGTGCCAGCAGCGTGTGGGGGGAAGAGACCCAGTACTTC.